This TCR beta chain was found in a study of blood T cells in healthy people across ages. General observations from the study: With age, beta diversity per million T cells declined roughly linearly, significantly by approximately 41. Naive and antigen-experienced cells could not be conclusively compared, given unsorted PBMCs.

The CDR3 length is 16 residues. Trimming took 2 bases from V and 5 from J; bases not matched to a gene: 9. Germline-derived CDR1 and CDR2 are ENHRY and SYGVKD. A second PCR of about 6 to 11 cycles used a sample-barcoded 5' primer and a J-beta primer mix. Through a template-switch adaptor with 12 random nucleotides, each cDNA molecule received a tag. The study obtained at least 3 million CDR3-containing paired-end reads from every sample. TCRdb re-called the 5' RACE reads through MiXCR, storing one row per CDR3 protein. The table includes approximately 1.5 million distinct CDR3 sequences, about 45% detected once. As for this clonotype: Its cognate antigen is unknown.

The receptor comes from a woman younger than 30 in good health. V and J are TRBV10-3 and TRBJ2-1, with 7 nucleotides matching TRBD2. Source material: blood. The CDR3, as DNA: TGTGCCATCAGTGAGCCGGGGACTATGAAAGACAATGAGCAGTTCTTC. It is translated as CAISEPGTMKDNEQFF.